This TCR beta chain is drawn from a study of cytotoxic CD8 clonotypes in ibrutinib-treated CLL. Overall study findings and caveats: A rise in clonality was seen at ibrutinib response, and a fall back toward baseline was seen at progression. Contraction or stability on treatment was seen for public clonotypes, which were uncommon.

Measured with immunoSEQ multiplex PCR; TCRdb has only the in-frame clones, and not every one. The sample records 75,000 to 90,000 clones, over 80% being singletons. A few counts support this clone. Its antigen is not identified. CDR1 is MNHEY and CDR2 is SVGAGI in the germline V gene. The CDR3 has 15 amino acids. V trimming: 6 bases; J trimming: 5 bases; junction bases outside the gene matches: 10. The source is a human donor with chronic lymphocytic leukemia. The chain is built from TRBV6-5 and TRBJ2-7; 10 nucleotides match TRBD1. Sample: PBMCs, taken after 24 months of ibrutinib treatment. The CDR3 region is CASSPDGDRGNEQYF. In DNA, the CDR3 is TGTGCCAGCAGCCCTGACGGGGACAGGGGAAACGAGCAGTACTTC.